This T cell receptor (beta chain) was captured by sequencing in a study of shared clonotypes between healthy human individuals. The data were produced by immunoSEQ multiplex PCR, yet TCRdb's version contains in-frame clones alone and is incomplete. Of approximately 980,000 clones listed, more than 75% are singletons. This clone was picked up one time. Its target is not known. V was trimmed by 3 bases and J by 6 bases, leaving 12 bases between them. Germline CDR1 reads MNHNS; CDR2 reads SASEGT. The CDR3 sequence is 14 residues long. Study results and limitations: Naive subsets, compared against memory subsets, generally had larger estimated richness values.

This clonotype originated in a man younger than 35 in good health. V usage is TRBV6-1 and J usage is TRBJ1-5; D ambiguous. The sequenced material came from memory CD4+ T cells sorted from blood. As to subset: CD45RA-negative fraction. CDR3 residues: CASSDPLKGQPQHF. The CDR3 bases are TGTGCCAGCAGTGACCCTTTGAAGGGTCAGCCCCAGCATTTT.